Included here is one T cell receptor beta chain sequence, with context. Its antigen is currently unknown. With 1 base clipped from V and 6 bases from J, the junction kept 11 bases outside the gene matches. The germline gives CDR1 SEHNR, CDR2 FQNEAQ (reference sequence). The CDR3 loop spans 16 amino acids. This entry comes from a study of response to subunit inactivated influenza vaccine. Points from the study as a whole: After each seasonal influenza vaccination, few new T cells are recruited, the authors suggested.

TCRdb re-called the RT-PCR reads with MiXCR, one entry per CDR3 protein. The data contain about 540,000 distinct CDR3 sequences, 12% to 15% of them seen just once; the ten biggest clones take up 11%. The material was PBMCs from blood, obtained 11 to 12 days after vaccination. The rearrangement joins TRBV7-9 to TRBJ2-7, with 8 bases fitting TRBD2. The clonotype comes from a man aged 45 to 65 who received an inactivated influenza vaccine. The CDR3 protein is CASSLEAGTRSAEQYF. The CDR3 DNA reads as TGTGCCAGCAGCTTAGAGGCCGGGACTAGGTCTGCCGAGCAGTACTTC.